This T cell receptor (beta chain) emerged from a study of siplizumab effects on memory and regulatory T cells. Whole-study findings and limits: Proliferating clones, CD4+ or CD8+, lacked an assignable naive or memory phenotype in roughly 75-96% of cases.

Germline CDR1 and CDR2: GTSNPN and SVGIG (reference sequence). CDR3 length: 13 amino acids. V lost 5 bases, J lost 7 bases, and 12 bases lay in between. Profiled with immunoSEQ multiplex PCR; TCRdb holds only in-frame clones, not every one. Of more than 85,000 clones detected, approximately 90% appear once; the ten largest clones hold 1% to 1.3%. About this clone itself: Its antigen is not identified.

The clonotype originates from a human donor in good health. J is TRBJ1-6 and V is TRBV30; D call uncertain. The sample comprised CD4+ T cells sorted from blood. For the CDR3, the DNA is TGTGCCTGGGCCGGGTTGGGCAATTCACCCCTCCACTTT. The encoded protein is CAWAGLGNSPLHF.